The entry that follows covers one T cell receptor (beta chain) sequence. This clone appeared a single time. The antigen it binds to is not known. No quality values exist for individual bases; no much larger clone is one base distant. The CDR3 starts with the cysteine, ends with the phenylalanine, and has 11 residues. Only CDR3 DNA is held: 33 bases, read in frame from base 1. The V end loses 6 bases and the J end loses 2 bases, and a stretch of 8 bases separates them. The CDR1 and CDR2 encoded by the germline V gene (reference sequence) are DFQATT and SNEGSKA. This entry comes from a study of blood T cell repertoires in COVID-19 (TCRdb year 2020). Study-level background: The collaborator samples originated in the United States, Italy and Spain and spanned the acute and convalescent phases of COVID-19. The dataset comprised deeply sampled blood TCRbeta repertoires from subjects exposed to, actively infected with, or recovered from COVID-19. The sample metadata nearly always contained a de-identified subject ID, COVID-19 status, age in years and sex. The material from the prospective study consisted of cDNA or gDNA derived from T cells, B-cell-depleted T cells, or PBMCs. Where available, HLA class I and class II types were obtained from metadata supplied by the sample provider rather than from assay-based typing. Samples were obtained from the ongoing ImmuneRACE study (first 160 participants) and from 950 to 1,500 subjects provided by 6 global collaborators. The repertoires were released in a freely available public database meant as a resource for research on the immune response to SARS-CoV-2. Broad study findings and their caveats: Clinical and demographic metadata were provided uncurated, with the amount varying by source and participant.

TCRbeta CDR3 regions were amplified from genomic DNA by means of the immunoSEQ Assay, a bias-controlled multiplex PCR. For the original study's pipeline: The number of nucleated cells in each sample was estimated by amplification of reference gene primers within the assay. Sequence reads were collapsed and filtered to measure the absolute abundance of every unique TCRbeta CDR3 rearrangement. Productive Simpson clonality was computed per sample as the square root of Simpson's diversity index over productive rearrangements. TCRdb limited this immuneACCESS table to in-frame rearrangements with V and J called. A share of clones is missing; checked studies link under half to unresolved V genes, and the rest is unexplained. Clone size and the V and J calls come from that table; the DNA yielded D and trimming. This sample lists around 100,000 clones; 65% to 90% were detected once. The ten largest clones take up about 5% of the sample.

Each collaborating institution followed its own protocols to collect whole blood in K2EDTA tubes. For TCRbeta analysis, collaborators shipped samples in one of three forms: frozen whole blood, isolated PBMCs, or DNA extracted from either of those sample types. The clonotype originates from a man in his sixties with acute or convalescent COVID-19. The sequenced sample was peripheral blood. This chain is built from TRBV20-1 and TRBJ2-7; the D gene is possibly TRBD2, with 5 bases matching. The DNA sequence is given as TGCAGTGCGGTACTAGCCTACGAGCAGTACTTC. It translates as CSAVLAYEQYF.